This TCR beta chain was recovered during a study of T cells in localized non-small cell lung cancer. This clone is medium-sized. Its antigen is unidentified. The CDR3 has 17 amino acids. In germline, CDR1 is SGHNT, CDR2 YENEEA. J lost 2 bases, V lost 4 bases, and 13 bases had no gene match. Findings of the study overall: Greater T cell density in blood accompanied longer overall survival. Uninvolved adjacent lung showed higher T cell clonality than tumor.

Sequencing was performed with immunoSEQ multiplex PCR; in TCRdb, only in-frame clones are kept and a portion is missing. The table shows 1,200 to 1,500 clones, with roughly 25% occurring only once. The TCR sequence derives from a man aged 40 to 69 with stage I squamous cell lung carcinoma. This chain joins TRBV11-3 and TRBJ1-2; 7 bases agree with TRBD1. This specimen consisted of lung tumor tissue, obtained before any cancer treatment. As DNA, the CDR3 is TGTGCCAGCAGCTCTATAGGGGGCCGGACGCTCAACTATGGCTACACCTTC. Protein product: CASSSIGGRTLNYGYTF. The whole variable domain, filled in from reference TRBV11-3 and TRBJ1-2, reads EAGVVQSPRYKIIEKKQPVAFWCNPISGHNTLYWYLQNLGQGPELLIRYENEEAVDDSQLPKDRFSAERLKGVDSTLKIQPAELGDSAVYLCASSSIGGRTLNYGYTFGSGTRLTVV.